A selection of T cell receptor beta chains follows, all from one sample in a study of Ad26.COV2.S vaccination and SARS-CoV-2 variants. TCRdb's table, derived via immunoSEQ multiplex PCR, lists solely in-frame clones and lacks some. The sample holds some 250,000 clones, over 75% seen once. This specimen was peripheral blood, taken in a trial of Ad26.COV2.S vaccine versus placebo. These TCRs come from a person aged 18-60 years who received the Ad26.COV2.S COVID-19 vaccine or a placebo. Both conserved end residues are trimmed from each CDR3.

TRBJ2-3 15 TRBV7-2 ASSPRGDYLGRDTQY
TRBJ2-7 13 TRBV6-6 ASSYPRTGRYEQY
TRBJ2-7 13 TRBV3-1/TRBV3-2 ASSSGTVVPDEQY
TRBJ1-2 13 TRBV27 ASSSIIQGDYGYT
TRBJ2-5 13 TRBV7-7 ASSLARGAKETQY
TRBJ1-1 13 TRBV7-2 ASSLIGHLNTEAF
TRBJ1-1 12 TRBV5-4 ASSYSTGNTEAF
TRBJ2-7 12 TRBV28 ASTSTTGLYEQY
TRBJ2-1 13 TRBV7-9 ASSSQAGGRGEQF
TRBJ1-5 11 TRBV5-1 ASSLSSNQPQH
TRBJ1-5 14 TRBV10-3 AISESWPGGGQPQH
TRBJ1-2 11 TRBV5-4 ASSPGDGYGYT
TRBJ2-7 14 TRBV5-1 ASSLEGLAGGYEQY
TRBJ2-7 12 TRBV7-6 ASSLVTGSDEQY
TRBJ1-1 12 TRBV7-2 ASSARTTNTEAF
TRBJ2-5 13 TRBV18 ASSHGTGAQETQY
TRBJ2-7 12 TRBV30 ACRQPPVFFQQY
TRBJ1-2 13 TRBV6-1 ASSERDTRQRGYT
TRBJ2-7 12 TRBV28 ASRGTARTYEQY
TRBJ2-7 12 TRBV7-2 ASSPDPGLYEQY
TRBJ1-4 13 TRBV7-9 ASSLRPVQVEKLF
TRBJ2-5 13 TRBV28 ASSSPTLYQETQY
TRBJ1-4 14 TRBV7-2 ASSLGLDRGREKLF
TRBJ1-1 16 TRBV19 ASRKRGNAGGQNTEAF
TRBJ1-3 15 TRBV7-8 ASSLAVLSISGNTIY
TRBJ2-1 13 TRBV19 ASTHSGGRRDEQF
TRBJ1-1 12 TRBV7-9 ASRDGGVYTEAF
TRBJ1-4 12 TRBV28 ASTSGGPSEKLF
TRBJ2-5 16 TRBV28 ASSSLEFLTSYQETQY